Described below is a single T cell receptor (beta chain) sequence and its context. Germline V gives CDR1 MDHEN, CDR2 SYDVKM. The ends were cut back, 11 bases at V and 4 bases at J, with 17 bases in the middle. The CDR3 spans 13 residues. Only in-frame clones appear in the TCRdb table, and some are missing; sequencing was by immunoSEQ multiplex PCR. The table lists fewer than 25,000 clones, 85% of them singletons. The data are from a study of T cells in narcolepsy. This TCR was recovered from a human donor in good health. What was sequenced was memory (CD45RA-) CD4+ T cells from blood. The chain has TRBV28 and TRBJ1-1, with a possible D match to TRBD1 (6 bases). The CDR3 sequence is CAGVGGATTEAFF. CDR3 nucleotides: TGTGCCGGGGTAGGGGGGGCGACCACTGAAGCTTTCTTT.